This T cell receptor beta chain was found in a study of type 1 regulatory T cells. Overall study: An in vitro protocol generated T-allo10, a Tr1-enriched, alloantigen-specific CD4 T cell product.

This clonotype was counted a few times. Its target is not known. In germline, CDR1 is SGHTA, CDR2 FQGNSA. CDR3 size: 13 residues. V gave up 0 bases and J gave up 11 bases; unmatched junction bases: 4. The graft donor-derived T-allo10 cells reportedly recognize host alloantigens, are anergic, and suppress alloantigen-specifically. TCRdb independently ran MiXCR on the reads; one entry per CDR3 protein. The sample records over 55,000 distinct CDR3 sequences, around 68% being singletons. V gene TRBV7-2 combines with J gene TRBJ1-2, with TRBD1 matching 9 bases. The TCR comes from a human donor in good health. Sample: cultured T cells, either the whole culture or a sorted T cell fraction (not recorded which). This sample's subset: Tr1-enriched cell product generated in vitro against host alloantigens. DNA of the CDR3: TGTGCCAGCAGCTTAGCGTGGGACAGGGCATACACCTTC. Translation gives CASSLAWDRAYTF.